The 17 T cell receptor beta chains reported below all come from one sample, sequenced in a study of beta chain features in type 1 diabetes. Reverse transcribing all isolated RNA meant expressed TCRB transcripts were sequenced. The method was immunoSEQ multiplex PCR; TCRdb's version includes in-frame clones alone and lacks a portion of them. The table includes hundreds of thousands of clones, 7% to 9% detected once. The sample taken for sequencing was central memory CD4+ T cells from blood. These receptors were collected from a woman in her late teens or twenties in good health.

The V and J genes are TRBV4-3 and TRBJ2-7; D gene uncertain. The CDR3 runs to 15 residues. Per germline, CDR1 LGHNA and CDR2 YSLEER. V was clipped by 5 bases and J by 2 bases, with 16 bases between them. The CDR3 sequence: CASSYQWAGAYEQYF. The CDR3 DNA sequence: TGCGCCAGCAGCTATCAGTGGGCAGGTGCCTACGAGCAGTACTTC.

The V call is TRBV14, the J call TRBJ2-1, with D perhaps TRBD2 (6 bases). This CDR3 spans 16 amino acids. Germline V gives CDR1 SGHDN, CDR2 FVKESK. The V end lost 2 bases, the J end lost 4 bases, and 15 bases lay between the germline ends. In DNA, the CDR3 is TGTGCCAGCAGCCAATTGGGCGGGATTACGTACAATGAGCAGTTCTTC. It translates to CASSQLGGITYNEQFF. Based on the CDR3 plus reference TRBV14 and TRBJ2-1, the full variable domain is EAGVTQFPSHSVIEKGQTVTLRCDPISGHDNLYWYRRVMGKEIKFLLHFVKESKQDESGMPNNRFLAERTGGTYSTLKVQPAELEDSGVYFCASSQLGGITYNEQFFGPGTRLTVL.

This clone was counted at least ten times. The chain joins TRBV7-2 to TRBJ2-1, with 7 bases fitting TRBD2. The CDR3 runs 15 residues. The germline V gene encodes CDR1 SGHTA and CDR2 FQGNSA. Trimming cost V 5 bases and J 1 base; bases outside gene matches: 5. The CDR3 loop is CASSLGRRSYNEQFF. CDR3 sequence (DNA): TGTGCCAGCAGCCTCGGGAGGAGGTCCTACAATGAGCAGTTCTTC. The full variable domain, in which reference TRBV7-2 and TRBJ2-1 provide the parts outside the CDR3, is GAGVSQSPSNKVTEKGKDVELRCDPISGHTALYWYRQSLGQGLEFLIYFQGNSAPDKSGLPSDRFSAERTGGSVSTLTIQRTQQEDSAVYLCASSLGRRSYNEQFFGPGTRLTVL.

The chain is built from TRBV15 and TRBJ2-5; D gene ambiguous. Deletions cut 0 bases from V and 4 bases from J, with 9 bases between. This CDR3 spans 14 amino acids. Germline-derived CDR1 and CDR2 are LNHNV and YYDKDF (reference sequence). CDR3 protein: CATSRDLESETQYF. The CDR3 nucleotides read TGTGCCACCAGCAGAGATCTGGAATCAGAGACCCAGTACTTC.

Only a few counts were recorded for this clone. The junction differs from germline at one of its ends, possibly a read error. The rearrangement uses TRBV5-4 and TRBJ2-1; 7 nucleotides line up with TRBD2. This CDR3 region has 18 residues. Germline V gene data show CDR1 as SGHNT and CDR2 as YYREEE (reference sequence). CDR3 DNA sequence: TGCGCCAGCAGCCAATGGGGCCTTCCAGTCGGGGGGAGCAATGAGCAGTTCTTC. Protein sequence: CASSQWGLPVGGSNEQFF.

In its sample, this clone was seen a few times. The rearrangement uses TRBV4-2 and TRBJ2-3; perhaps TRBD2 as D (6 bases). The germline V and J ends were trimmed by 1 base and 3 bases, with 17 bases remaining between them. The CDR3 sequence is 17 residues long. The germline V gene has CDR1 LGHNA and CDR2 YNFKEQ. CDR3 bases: TGTGCCAGCAGCCAAGGTACTGGACGAGGAGGGACAGATACGCAGTATTTT. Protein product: CASSQGTGRGGTDTQYF.

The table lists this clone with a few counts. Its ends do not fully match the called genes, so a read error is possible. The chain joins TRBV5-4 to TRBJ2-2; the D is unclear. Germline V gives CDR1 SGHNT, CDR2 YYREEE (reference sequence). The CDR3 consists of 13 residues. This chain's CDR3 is CASGPPNSGELFF. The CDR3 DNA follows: TGTGCCAGCGGGCCTCCGAACTCCGGGGAGCTGTTTTTT.

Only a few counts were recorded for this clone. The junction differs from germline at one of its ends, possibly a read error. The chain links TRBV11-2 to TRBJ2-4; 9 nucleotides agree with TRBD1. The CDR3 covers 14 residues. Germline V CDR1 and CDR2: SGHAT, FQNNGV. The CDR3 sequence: CASSLDRGANIQYF. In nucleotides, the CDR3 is TGTGCCAGCAGCCTAGACAGGGGGGCGAACATTCAGTACTTC.

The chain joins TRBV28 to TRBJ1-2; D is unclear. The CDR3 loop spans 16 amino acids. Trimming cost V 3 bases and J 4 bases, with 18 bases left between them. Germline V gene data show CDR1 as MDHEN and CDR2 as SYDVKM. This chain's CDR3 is CASSLSGYGGSYGYTF. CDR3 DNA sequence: TGTGCCAGCAGTTTGTCGGGTTATGGAGGGAGCTATGGCTACACCTTC.

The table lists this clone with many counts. CDR3: CASSQEETEGYGYTF. The CDR3 DNA reads TGTGCCAGCAGCCAAGAGGAGACGGAGGGCTATGGCTACACCTTC. This chain links TRBV14 with TRBJ1-2; D ambiguous. The germline CDR1 and CDR2 sequences are SGHDN and FVKESK. Trimming took off 0 bases at V and 4 bases at J, with 12 bases between the two ends. The CDR3 is made up of 15 amino acids.

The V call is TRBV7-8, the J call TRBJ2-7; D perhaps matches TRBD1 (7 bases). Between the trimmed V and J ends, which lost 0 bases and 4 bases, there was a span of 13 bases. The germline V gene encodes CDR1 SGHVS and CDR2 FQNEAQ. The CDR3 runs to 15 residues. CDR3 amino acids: CASSLAEGAGYEQYF. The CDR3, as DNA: TGTGCCAGCAGCTTAGCGGAGGGGGCAGGGTACGAGCAGTACTTC.

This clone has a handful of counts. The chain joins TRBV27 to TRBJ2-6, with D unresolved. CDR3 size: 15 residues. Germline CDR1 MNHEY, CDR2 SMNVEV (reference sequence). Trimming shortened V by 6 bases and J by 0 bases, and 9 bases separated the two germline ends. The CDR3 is CASSHLDSGANVLTF. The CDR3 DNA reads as TGTGCCAGCAGCCACCTGGACTCTGGGGCCAACGTCCTGACTTTC.

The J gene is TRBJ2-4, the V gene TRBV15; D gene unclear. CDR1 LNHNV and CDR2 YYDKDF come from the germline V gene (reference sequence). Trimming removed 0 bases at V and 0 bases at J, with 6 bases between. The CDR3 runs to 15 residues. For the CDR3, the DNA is TGTGCCACCAGCAGAGACTACGTAGCCAAAAACATTCAGTACTTC. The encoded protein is CATSRDYVAKNIQYF.

The CDR3 DNA is TGCAGCGTGAGTTGGGTCGGGGGCCGCGAGCAGTTCTTC. Translating it yields CSVSWVGGREQFF. This chain connects TRBV29-1 to TRBJ2-1, with D tentatively TRBD1 or TRBD2 (6 bases each). CDR3 length: 13 amino acids. The germline CDR1 and CDR2 sequences are SQVTM and ANQGSEA. V shed 6 bases and J shed 10 bases, with 19 bases lying between them.

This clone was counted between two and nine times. The CDR3 protein is CSVYSDLLHGYTF. The DNA of the CDR3 is TGCAGCGTGTACTCGGACTTACTCCATGGCTACACCTTC. This sequence joins TRBV29-1 and TRBJ1-2; no clear D gene. The germline V gene has CDR1 SQVTM and CDR2 ANQGSEA. V gave up 6 bases and J gave up 6 bases, with 17 bases separating them. The CDR3 extends over 13 amino acids.

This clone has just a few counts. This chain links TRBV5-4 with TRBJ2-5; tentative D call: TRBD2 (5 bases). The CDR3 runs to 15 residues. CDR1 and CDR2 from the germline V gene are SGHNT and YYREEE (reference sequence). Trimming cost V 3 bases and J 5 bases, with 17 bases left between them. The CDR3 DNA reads TGTGCCAGCAGCTCGCCACTAGGCCAAGGGGAGACCCAGTACTTC. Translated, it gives CASSSPLGQGETQYF. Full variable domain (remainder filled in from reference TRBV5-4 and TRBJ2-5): ETGVTQSPTHLIKTRGQQVTLRCSSQSGHNTVSWYQQALGQGPQFIFQYYREEENGRGNFPPRFSGLQFPNYSSELNVNALELDDSALYLCASSSPLGQGETQYFGPGTRLLVL.

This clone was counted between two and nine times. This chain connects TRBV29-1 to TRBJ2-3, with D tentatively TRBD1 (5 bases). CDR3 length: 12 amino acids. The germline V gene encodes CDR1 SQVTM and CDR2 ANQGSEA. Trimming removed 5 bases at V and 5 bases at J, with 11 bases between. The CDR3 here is CSVWAGLDTQYF. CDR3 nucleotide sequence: TGCAGCGTTTGGGCAGGGTTAGATACGCAGTATTTT.